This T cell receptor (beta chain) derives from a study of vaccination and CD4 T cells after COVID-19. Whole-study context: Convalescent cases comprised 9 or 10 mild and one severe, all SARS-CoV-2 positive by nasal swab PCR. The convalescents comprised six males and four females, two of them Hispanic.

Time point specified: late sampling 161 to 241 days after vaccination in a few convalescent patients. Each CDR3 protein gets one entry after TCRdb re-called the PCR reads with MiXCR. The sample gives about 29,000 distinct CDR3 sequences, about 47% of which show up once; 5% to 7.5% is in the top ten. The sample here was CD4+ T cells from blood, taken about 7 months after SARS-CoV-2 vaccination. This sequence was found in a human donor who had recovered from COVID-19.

The CDR3 nucleotides are TGTGCCAGTAGTAGGACAGGGGGAGATGCCTACGAGCAGTACTTC. Its protein product is CASSRTGGDAYEQYF. This chain connects TRBV19 to TRBJ2-7, with 10 bases that match TRBD1. The CDR3 runs 15 residues. Germline-derived CDR1 and CDR2 are LNHDA and SQIVND (reference sequence). V shed 4 bases, J shed 2 bases, and the junction held 5 bases outside the gene matches.